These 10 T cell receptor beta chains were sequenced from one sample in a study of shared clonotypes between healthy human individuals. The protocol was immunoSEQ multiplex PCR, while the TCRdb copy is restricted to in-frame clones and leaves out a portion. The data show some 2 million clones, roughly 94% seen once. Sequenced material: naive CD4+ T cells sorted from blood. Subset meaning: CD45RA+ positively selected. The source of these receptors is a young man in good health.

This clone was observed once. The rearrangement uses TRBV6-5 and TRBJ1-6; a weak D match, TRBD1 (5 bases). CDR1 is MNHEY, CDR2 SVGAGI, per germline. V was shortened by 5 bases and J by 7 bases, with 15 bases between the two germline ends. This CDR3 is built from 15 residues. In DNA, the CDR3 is TGTGCCAGCAGTCAACTCAGGGATGGGAATTCACCCCTCCACTTT. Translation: CASSQLRDGNSPLHF.

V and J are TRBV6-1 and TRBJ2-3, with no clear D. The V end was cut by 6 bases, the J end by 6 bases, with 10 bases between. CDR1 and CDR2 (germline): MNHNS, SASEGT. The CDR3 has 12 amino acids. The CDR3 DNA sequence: TGTGCCAGCAGCGGTTACATGGATACGCAGTATTTT. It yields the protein CASSGYMDTQYF.

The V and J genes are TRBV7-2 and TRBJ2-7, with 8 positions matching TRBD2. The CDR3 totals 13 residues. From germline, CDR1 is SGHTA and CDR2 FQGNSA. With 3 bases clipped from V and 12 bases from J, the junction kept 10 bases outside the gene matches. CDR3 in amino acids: CASSLDGGDRPYF. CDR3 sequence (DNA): TGTGCCAGCAGCTTGGACGGGGGGGACCGTCCGTACTTC.

Written as DNA, the CDR3 is TGTGCCAGCAGCAGCCGGGACAGGGGGTACAATGAGCAGTTCTTC. Protein sequence: CASSSRDRGYNEQFF. The genes are TRBV21-1 and TRBJ2-1; the listed D gene, TRBD1, was not tested against the DNA. TRBV21-1 is described as a pseudogene. There are 15 residues in the CDR3.

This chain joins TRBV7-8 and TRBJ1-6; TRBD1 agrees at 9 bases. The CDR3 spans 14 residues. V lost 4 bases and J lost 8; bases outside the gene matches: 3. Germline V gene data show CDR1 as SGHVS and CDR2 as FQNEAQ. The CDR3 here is CASSSGTGYSPLHF. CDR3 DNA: TGTGCCAGCAGCTCCGGGACAGGGTATTCACCCCTCCACTTT. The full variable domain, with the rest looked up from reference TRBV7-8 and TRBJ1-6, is GAGVSQSPRYKVAKRGQDVALRCDPISGHVSLFWYQQALGQGPEFLTYFQNEAQLDKSGLPSDRFFAERPEGSVSTLKIQRTQQEDSAVYLCASSSGTGYSPLHFGNGTRLTVT.

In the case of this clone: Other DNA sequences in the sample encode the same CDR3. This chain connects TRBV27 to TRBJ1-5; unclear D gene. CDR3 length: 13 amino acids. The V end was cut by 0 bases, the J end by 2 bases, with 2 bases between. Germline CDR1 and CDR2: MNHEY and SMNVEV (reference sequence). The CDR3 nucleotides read TGTGCCAGCAGTTTATCTCGCAATCAGCCCCAGCATTTT. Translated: CASSLSRNQPQHF.

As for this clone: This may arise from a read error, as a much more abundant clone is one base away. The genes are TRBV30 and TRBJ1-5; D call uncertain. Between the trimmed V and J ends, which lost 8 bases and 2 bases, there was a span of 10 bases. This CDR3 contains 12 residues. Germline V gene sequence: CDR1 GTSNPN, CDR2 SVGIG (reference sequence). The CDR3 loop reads CAVRSGNQPQHF. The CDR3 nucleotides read TGTGCCGTGAGGTCTGGCAATCAGCCCCAGCATTTT.

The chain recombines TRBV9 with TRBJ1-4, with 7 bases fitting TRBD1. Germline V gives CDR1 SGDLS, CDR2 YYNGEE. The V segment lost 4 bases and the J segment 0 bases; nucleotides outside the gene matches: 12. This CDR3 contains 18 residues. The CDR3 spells CASSLGTVERTTNEKLFF. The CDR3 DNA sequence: TGTGCCAGCAGCCTGGGGACAGTCGAACGTACAACTAATGAAAAACTGTTTTTT.

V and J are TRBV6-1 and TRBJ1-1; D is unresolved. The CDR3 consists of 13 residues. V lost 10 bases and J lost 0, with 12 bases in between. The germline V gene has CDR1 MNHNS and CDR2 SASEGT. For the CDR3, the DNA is TGTGCCACCGGTGGGGTAATGAACACTGAAGCTTTCTTT. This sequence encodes CATGGVMNTEAFF.

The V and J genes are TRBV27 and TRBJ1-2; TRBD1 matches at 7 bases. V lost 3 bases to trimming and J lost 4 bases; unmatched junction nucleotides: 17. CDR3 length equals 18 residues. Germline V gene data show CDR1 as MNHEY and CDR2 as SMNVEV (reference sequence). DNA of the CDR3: TGTGCCAGCAGTTTCCCCCAGGGGACAGCCGAAGGCCTCTATGGCTACACCTTC. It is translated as CASSFPQGTAEGLYGYTF.